A selection of T cell receptor beta chains follows, all from one sample in a study of blood T cell repertoires in COVID-19. Clones were sequenced by immunoSEQ multiplex PCR, and TCRdb holds only the in-frame ones, with some missing. The table has 85,000 to 130,000 clones, roughly 80% seen once. Sequencing was carried out using peripheral blood. These receptors originate from a man in his fifties or sixties with acute or convalescent COVID-19. Each CDR3 is given with its conserved first and last residue. A D gene is named only where the DNA matches it firmly. Rows may omit the clone size; those that give it use once, few, many or a size class.

clone_size: NA; d_call: TRBD1; j_call: TRBJ2-1; v_call: TRBV10-1; cdr3_aa: CASRGSPPTGLNNEQFF; cdr3_nt: TGCGCCAGCCGAGGATCCCCCCCGACAGGGCTCAACAATGAGCAGTTCTTC
clone_size: NA; d_call: NA; j_call: TRBJ1-3; v_call: TRBV29-1; cdr3_aa: CSVEGQSSGNTIYF; cdr3_nt: TGCAGCGTTGAAGGACAAAGCTCTGGAAACACCATATATTTT
clone_size: many; d_call: TRBD1; j_call: TRBJ1-5; v_call: TRBV2; cdr3_aa: CASKGTGNQPQHF; cdr3_nt: TGTGCCAGCAAGGGGACAGGCAATCAGCCCCAGCATTTT
clone_size: once; d_call: NA; j_call: TRBJ2-2; v_call: TRBV5-1; cdr3_aa: CASSSATSTNTGELFF; cdr3_nt: TGCGCCAGCAGCTCGGCTACTAGTACGAACACCGGGGAGCTGTTTTTT
clone_size: NA; d_call: NA; j_call: TRBJ1-2; v_call: TRBV19; cdr3_aa: CASSRSVNQIYGYTF; cdr3_nt: TGTGCCAGTAGTCGTTCAGTTAACCAAATCTATGGCTACACCTTC
clone_size: NA; d_call: TRBD2; j_call: TRBJ2-1; v_call: TRBV6-6; cdr3_aa: CASSRLAGGSIQVNEQFF; cdr3_nt: TGTGCCAGCAGCCGACTAGCGGGAGGATCAATTCAAGTCAATGAGCAGTTCTTC
clone_size: few; d_call: NA; j_call: TRBJ1-2; v_call: TRBV19; cdr3_aa: CASSIVRRRGYTF; cdr3_nt: TGTGCCAGTAGTATAGTTCGCAGGCGCGGCTACACCTTC
clone_size: NA; d_call: TRBD1; j_call: TRBJ2-7; v_call: TRBV19; cdr3_aa: CASRQGSEQYF; cdr3_nt: TGTGCCAGCAGACAGGGCAGCGAGCAGTACTTC
clone_size: NA; d_call: NA; j_call: TRBJ1-4; v_call: TRBV5-1; cdr3_aa: CASSFGDRGEKLFF; cdr3_nt: TGCGCCAGCAGCTTTGGCGATCGGGGTGAAAAACTGTTTTTT
clone_size: NA; d_call: NA; j_call: TRBJ1-4; v_call: TRBV7-2; cdr3_aa: CASSPRTATNEKLFF; cdr3_nt: TGTGCCAGCAGCCCGAGGACTGCAACTAATGAAAAACTGTTTTTT
clone_size: NA; d_call: TRBD1; j_call: TRBJ1-6; v_call: TRBV12-3/TRBV12-4; cdr3_aa: CASSLPGGSPLHF; cdr3_nt: TGTGCCAGCAGTTTGCCAGGGGGATCACCTCTCCACTTT
clone_size: NA; d_call: NA; j_call: TRBJ2-3; v_call: TRBV5-1; cdr3_aa: CASSLARDSGTDTQYF; cdr3_nt: TGCGCCAGCAGCTTGGCCAGGGACTCGGGGACAGATACGCAGTATTTT
clone_size: NA; d_call: NA; j_call: TRBJ1-1; v_call: TRBV5-1; cdr3_aa: CASSLLSPRENTEAFF; cdr3_nt: TGCGCCAGCAGCCTACTTAGTCCCAGGGAGAACACTGAAGCTTTCTTT
clone_size: NA; d_call: NA; j_call: TRBJ2-2; v_call: TRBV5-1; cdr3_aa: CASKYMGGGPTGELFF; cdr3_nt: TGCGCCAGCAAATATATGGGGGGAGGCCCAACCGGGGAGCTGTTTTTT
clone_size: NA; d_call: TRBD1; j_call: TRBJ1-4; v_call: TRBV28; cdr3_aa: CASISHGQGGEKLFF; cdr3_nt: TGTGCCAGCATTTCCCATGGACAGGGTGGGGAAAAACTGTTTTTT
clone_size: NA; d_call: NA; j_call: TRBJ2-3; v_call: TRBV10-3; cdr3_aa: CAISESSLVGADTQYF; cdr3_nt: TGTGCCATCAGTGAGTCGTCGCTAGTTGGAGCAGATACGCAGTATTTT
clone_size: NA; d_call: NA; j_call: TRBJ2-7; v_call: TRBV5-1; cdr3_aa: CASSLDPVGAYEQYF; cdr3_nt: TGCGCCAGCAGCCTGGACCCTGTGGGAGCCTACGAGCAGTACTTC
clone_size: NA; d_call: NA; j_call: TRBJ1-5; v_call: TRBV3-1/TRBV3-2; cdr3_aa: CASSQNRSGKADSNQPQHF; cdr3_nt: TGTGCCAGCAGCCAAAACAGGTCAGGGAAGGCCGATAGCAATCAGCCCCAGCATTTT
clone_size: NA; d_call: NA; j_call: TRBJ2-3; v_call: TRBV9; cdr3_aa: CASSPPRVSTDTQYF; cdr3_nt: TGTGCCAGCAGCCCCCCCCGTGTGAGCACAGATACGCAGTATTTT
clone_size: NA; d_call: TRBD2; j_call: TRBJ2-7; v_call: TRBV5-1; cdr3_aa: CASSFETSGYEQYF; cdr3_nt: TGCGCCAGCAGCTTCGAAACTAGCGGCTACGAGCAGTACTTC
clone_size: NA; d_call: TRBD1; j_call: TRBJ2-1; v_call: TRBV9; cdr3_aa: CASRPTGGEGNEQFF; cdr3_nt: TGTGCCAGCAGGCCCACAGGGGGCGAAGGCAATGAGCAGTTCTTC
clone_size: NA; d_call: NA; j_call: TRBJ1-2; v_call: TRBV2; cdr3_aa: CASSIDGNYGYTF; cdr3_nt: TGTGCCAGCAGTATCGACGGGAACTATGGCTACACCTTC
clone_size: NA; d_call: NA; j_call: TRBJ1-5; v_call: TRBV18; cdr3_aa: CASSNTGNFNQPQHF; cdr3_nt: TGTGCCAGCTCGAACACAGGGAACTTTAATCAGCCCCAGCATTTT
clone_size: NA; d_call: TRBD1; j_call: TRBJ2-1; v_call: TRBV6-5; cdr3_aa: CASSYSFRGSYNEQFF; cdr3_nt: TGTGCCAGCAGTTACTCGTTCAGGGGGTCCTACAATGAGCAGTTCTTC
clone_size: NA; d_call: NA; j_call: TRBJ2-1; v_call: TRBV9; cdr3_aa: CASSVAVLNEQFF; cdr3_nt: TGTGCCAGCAGCGTAGCGGTGTTGAATGAGCAGTTCTTC
clone_size: NA; d_call: TRBD2; j_call: TRBJ2-5; v_call: TRBV9; cdr3_aa: CASSAASGLQGETQYF; cdr3_nt: TGTGCCAGCAGCGCGGCTAGCGGGCTCCAGGGTGAGACCCAGTACTTC
clone_size: NA; d_call: TRBD1; j_call: TRBJ1-1; v_call: TRBV6-6; cdr3_aa: CASSYYGTDTEAFF; cdr3_nt: TGTGCCAGCAGTTACTACGGGACAGACACTGAAGCTTTCTTT
clone_size: once; d_call: TRBD1; j_call: TRBJ2-2; v_call: TRBV5-1; cdr3_aa: CASSLGRRGQVRGDTGELFF; cdr3_nt: TGCGCCAGCAGCTTGGGCCGGAGGGGACAGGTCAGGGGAGACACCGGGGAGCTGTTTTTT
clone_size: once; d_call: TRBD2; j_call: TRBJ2-7; v_call: TRBV6-1; cdr3_aa: CASSETAGAGYEQYF; cdr3_nt: TGTGCCAGCAGTGAAACGGCGGGAGCAGGCTACGAGCAGTACTTC
clone_size: NA; d_call: TRBD2; j_call: TRBJ2-1; v_call: TRBV27; cdr3_aa: CASTHPLAGANEQFF; cdr3_nt: TGTGCCAGCACCCACCCACTAGCGGGAGCCAATGAGCAGTTCTTC
clone_size: NA; d_call: TRBD2; j_call: TRBJ2-7; v_call: TRBV28; cdr3_aa: CASRPGSLGGTSGRPYEQYF; cdr3_nt: TGTGCCAGCAGGCCCGGTTCCCTCGGAGGGACTAGCGGGAGGCCCTACGAGCAGTACTTC
clone_size: once; d_call: NA; j_call: TRBJ1-5; v_call: TRBV28; cdr3_aa: CASRTLRVAPQHF; cdr3_nt: TGTGCCAGCAGGACCCTCCGGGTCGCGCCCCAGCATTTT
clone_size: NA; d_call: TRBD1; j_call: TRBJ1-1; v_call: TRBV28; cdr3_aa: CASSPPGGTLNTEAFF; cdr3_nt: TGTGCCAGCAGCCCCCCAGGGGGGACCCTGAACACTGAAGCTTTCTTT
clone_size: NA; d_call: NA; j_call: TRBJ1-1; v_call: TRBV5-6; cdr3_aa: CASTLSAPGVDTEAFF; cdr3_nt: TGTGCCAGCACCCTTTCCGCACCGGGAGTAGACACTGAAGCTTTCTTT
clone_size: NA; d_call: NA; j_call: TRBJ2-1; v_call: TRBV18; cdr3_aa: CASSPFREFNEQFF; cdr3_nt: TGTGCCAGCTCACCATTTCGGGAGTTCAATGAGCAGTTCTTC
clone_size: NA; d_call: NA; j_call: TRBJ1-1; v_call: TRBV5-1; cdr3_aa: CASSYRGGDTEAFF; cdr3_nt: TGCGCCAGCAGCTATAGGGGTGGGGACACTGAAGCTTTCTTT
clone_size: few; d_call: NA; j_call: TRBJ2-1; v_call: TRBV10-3; cdr3_aa: CAISESAAGEQFF; cdr3_nt: TGTGCCATCAGTGAGTCGGCGGCGGGGGAGCAGTTCTTC
clone_size: few; d_call: NA; j_call: TRBJ1-2; v_call: TRBV6-5; cdr3_aa: CASSYGLNYGYTF; cdr3_nt: TGTGCCAGCAGTTACGGACTTAACTATGGCTACACCTTC
clone_size: NA; d_call: TRBD2; j_call: TRBJ2-4; v_call: TRBV6-5; cdr3_aa: CASSLREASSIQYF; cdr3_nt: TGTGCCAGCAGCCTCCGGGAGGCCTCATCAATTCAGTACTTC
clone_size: NA; d_call: TRBD1; j_call: TRBJ1-1; v_call: TRBV5-1; cdr3_aa: CASSSDRGYRNTEAFF; cdr3_nt: TGCGCCAGCAGCTCGGACAGGGGCTACAGGAACACTGAAGCTTTCTTT
clone_size: NA; d_call: TRBD1; j_call: TRBJ2-2; v_call: TRBV4-3; cdr3_aa: CASSHEVGGQGSTGELFF; cdr3_nt: TGCGCCAGCAGCCATGAGGTGGGGGGACAGGGGTCAACCGGGGAGCTGTTTTTT
clone_size: few; d_call: NA; j_call: TRBJ2-4; v_call: TRBV28; cdr3_aa: CASREGTKNIQYF; cdr3_nt: TGTGCCAGCAGAGAGGGTACCAAAAACATTCAGTACTTC
clone_size: NA; d_call: NA; j_call: TRBJ2-3; v_call: TRBV5-1; cdr3_aa: CASSLAQRADTQYF; cdr3_nt: TGCGCCAGCAGCTTGGCCCAGCGGGCAGATACGCAGTATTTT
clone_size: NA; d_call: NA; j_call: TRBJ1-2; v_call: TRBV5-1; cdr3_aa: CASSLGGGGRNGYTF; cdr3_nt: TGCGCCAGCAGCTTGGGCGGGGGGGGACGGAATGGCTACACCTTC
clone_size: NA; d_call: TRBD1; j_call: TRBJ2-2; v_call: TRBV27; cdr3_aa: CASRDSNTGELFF; cdr3_nt: TGTGCCAGCCGGGACAGTAACACCGGGGAGCTGTTTTTT